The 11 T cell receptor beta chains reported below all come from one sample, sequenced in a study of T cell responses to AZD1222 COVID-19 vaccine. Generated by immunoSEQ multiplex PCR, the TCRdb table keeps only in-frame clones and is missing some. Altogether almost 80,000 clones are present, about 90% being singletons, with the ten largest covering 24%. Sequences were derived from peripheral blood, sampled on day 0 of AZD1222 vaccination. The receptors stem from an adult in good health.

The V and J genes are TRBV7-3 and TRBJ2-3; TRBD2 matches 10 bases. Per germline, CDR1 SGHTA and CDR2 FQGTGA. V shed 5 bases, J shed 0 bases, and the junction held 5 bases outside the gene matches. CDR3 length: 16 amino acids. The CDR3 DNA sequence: TGTGCCAGCAGCACAATAGCGGGGGGTAGCACAGATACGCAGTATTTT. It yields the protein CASSTIAGGSTDTQYF.

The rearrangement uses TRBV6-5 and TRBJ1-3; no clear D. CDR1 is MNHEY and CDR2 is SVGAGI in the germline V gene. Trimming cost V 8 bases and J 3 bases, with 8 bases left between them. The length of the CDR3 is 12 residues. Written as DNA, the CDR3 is TGTGCCAGCGAGGCTGATGGAAACACCATATATTTT. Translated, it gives CASEADGNTIYF.

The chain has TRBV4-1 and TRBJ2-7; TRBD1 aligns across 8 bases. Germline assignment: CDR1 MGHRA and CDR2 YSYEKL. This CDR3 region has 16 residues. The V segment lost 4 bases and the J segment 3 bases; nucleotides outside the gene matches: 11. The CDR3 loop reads CASSRGQGGGDYEQYF. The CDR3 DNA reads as TGCGCCAGCAGCCGCGGACAGGGAGGAGGAGACTACGAGCAGTACTTC.

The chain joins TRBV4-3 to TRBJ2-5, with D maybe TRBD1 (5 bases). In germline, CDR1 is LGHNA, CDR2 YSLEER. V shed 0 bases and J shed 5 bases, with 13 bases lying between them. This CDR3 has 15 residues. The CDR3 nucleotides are TGCGCCAGCAGCCAAGATAGGGGTATCTATGAGACCCAGTACTTC. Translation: CASSQDRGIYETQYF.

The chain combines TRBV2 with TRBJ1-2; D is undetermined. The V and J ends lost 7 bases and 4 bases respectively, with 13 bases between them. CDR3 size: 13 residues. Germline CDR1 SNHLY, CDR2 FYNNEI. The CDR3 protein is CASTSGPFYGYTF. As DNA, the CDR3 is TGTGCCAGCACTTCGGGCCCATTCTATGGCTACACCTTC. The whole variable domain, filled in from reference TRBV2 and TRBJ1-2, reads EPEVTQTPSHQVTQMGQEVILRCVPISNHLYFYWYRQILGQKVEFLVSFYNNEISEKSEIFDDQFSVERPDGSNFTLKIRSTKLEDSAMYFCASTSGPFYGYTFGSGTRLTVV.

Here the CDR3 reads CASSLRGARNYGYTF. CDR3 DNA sequence: TGCGCCAGCAGCTTGAGAGGGGCGCGGAACTATGGCTACACCTTC. The chain is built from TRBV5-1 and TRBJ1-2, with D perhaps matching TRBD1 (5 bases). Trimming took off 1 base at V and 2 bases at J, with 12 bases between the two ends. The CDR3 consists of 15 residues. Germline CDR1 is SGHRS and CDR2 is YFSETQ.

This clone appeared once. The CDR3 coding sequence is TGTGCCATCAGCGGACAGGGGGCAGGATCACCCCTCCACTTT. Translating gives CAISGQGAGSPLHF. The chain combines TRBV10-3 with TRBJ1-6, with 11 bases aligning to TRBD1. CDR1 and CDR2 (germline): ENHRY, SYGVKD. The CDR3 extends over 14 amino acids. Trimming cost V 6 bases and J 10 bases; bases outside gene matches: 5.

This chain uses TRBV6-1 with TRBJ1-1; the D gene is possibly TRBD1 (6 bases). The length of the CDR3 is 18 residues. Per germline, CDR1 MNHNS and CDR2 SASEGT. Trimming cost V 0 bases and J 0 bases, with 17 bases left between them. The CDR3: CASSEAQWQGFMNTEAFF. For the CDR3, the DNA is TGTGCCAGCAGTGAAGCGCAGTGGCAGGGGTTTATGAACACTGAAGCTTTCTTT.

This chain's CDR3 is CASSEQGYYEQYF. CDR3 DNA sequence: TGCGCCAGCAGTGAGCAGGGATACTACGAGCAGTACTTC. V usage is TRBV10-2 and J usage is TRBJ2-7; D may be TRBD1 (5 bases). Germline lookup yields CDR1 WSHSY and CDR2 SAAADI. Between the trimmed V and J ends, which lost 2 bases and 3 bases, there was a span of 8 bases. This CDR3 spans 13 amino acids.

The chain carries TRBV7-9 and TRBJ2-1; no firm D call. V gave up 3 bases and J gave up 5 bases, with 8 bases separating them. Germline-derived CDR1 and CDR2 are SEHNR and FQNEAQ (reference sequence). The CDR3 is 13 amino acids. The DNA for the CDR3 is TGTGCCAGCAGCTTTGTCCTCGACAATGAGCAGTTCTTC. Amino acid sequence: CASSFVLDNEQFF.

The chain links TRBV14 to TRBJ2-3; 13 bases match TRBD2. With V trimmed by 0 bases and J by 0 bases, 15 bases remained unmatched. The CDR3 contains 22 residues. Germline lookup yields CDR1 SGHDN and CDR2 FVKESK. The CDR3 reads CASSQEIPPGLAGIASTDTQYF. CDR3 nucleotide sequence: TGTGCCAGCAGCCAAGAGATACCCCCGGGACTAGCGGGAATTGCTAGCACAGATACGCAGTATTTT.